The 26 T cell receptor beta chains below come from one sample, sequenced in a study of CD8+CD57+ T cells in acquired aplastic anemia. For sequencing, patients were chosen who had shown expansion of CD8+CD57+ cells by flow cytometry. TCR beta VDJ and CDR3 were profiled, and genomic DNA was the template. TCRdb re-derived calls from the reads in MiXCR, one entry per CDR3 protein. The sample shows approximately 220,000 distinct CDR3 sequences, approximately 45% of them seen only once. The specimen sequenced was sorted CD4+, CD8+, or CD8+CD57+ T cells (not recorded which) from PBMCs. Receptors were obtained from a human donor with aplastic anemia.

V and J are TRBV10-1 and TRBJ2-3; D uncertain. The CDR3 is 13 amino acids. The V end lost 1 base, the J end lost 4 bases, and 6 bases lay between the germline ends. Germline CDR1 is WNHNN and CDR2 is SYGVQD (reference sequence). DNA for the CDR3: TGCGCCAGCAGTGAGTTACAGTCAGATACGCAGTATTTT. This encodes CASSELQSDTQYF.

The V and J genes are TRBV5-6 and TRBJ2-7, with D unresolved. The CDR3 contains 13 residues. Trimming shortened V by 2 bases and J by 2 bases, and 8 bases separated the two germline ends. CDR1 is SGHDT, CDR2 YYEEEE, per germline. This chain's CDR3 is CASSFERTYEQYF. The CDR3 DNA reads TGTGCCAGCAGCTTTGAGCGAACCTACGAGCAGTACTTC.

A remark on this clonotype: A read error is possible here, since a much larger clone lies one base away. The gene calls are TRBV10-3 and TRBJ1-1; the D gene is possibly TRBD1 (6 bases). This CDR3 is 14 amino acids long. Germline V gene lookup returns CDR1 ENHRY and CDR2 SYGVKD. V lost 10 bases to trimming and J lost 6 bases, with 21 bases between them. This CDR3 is CASRQKGVGSEAFF. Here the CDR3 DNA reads TGTGCCAGCAGACAAAAGGGGGTCGGCTCTGAAGCTTTCTTT.

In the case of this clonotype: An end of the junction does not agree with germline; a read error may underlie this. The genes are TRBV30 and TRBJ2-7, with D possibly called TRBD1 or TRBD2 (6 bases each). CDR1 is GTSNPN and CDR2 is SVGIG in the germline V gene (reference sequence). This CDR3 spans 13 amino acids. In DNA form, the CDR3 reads TGTGCCTGGACTCGGGGGACACACCCCGAGGAGTACTTC. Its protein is CAWTRGTHPEEYF. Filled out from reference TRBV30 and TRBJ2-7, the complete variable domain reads SQTIHQWPATLVQPVGSPLSLECTVEGTSNPNLYWYRQAAGRGLQLLFYSVGIGQISSEVPQNLSASRPQDRQFILSSKKLLLSDSGFYLCAWTRGTHPEEYFGPGTRLTVT.

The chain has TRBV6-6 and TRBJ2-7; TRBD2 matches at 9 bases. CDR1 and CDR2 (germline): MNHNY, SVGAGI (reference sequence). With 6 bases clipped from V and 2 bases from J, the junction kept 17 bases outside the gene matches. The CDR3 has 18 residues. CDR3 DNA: TGTGCCAGCAGAGTCACAGGGTCATTGCGGGGGGGGACCTACGAGCAGTACTTC. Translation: CASRVTGSLRGGTYEQYF.

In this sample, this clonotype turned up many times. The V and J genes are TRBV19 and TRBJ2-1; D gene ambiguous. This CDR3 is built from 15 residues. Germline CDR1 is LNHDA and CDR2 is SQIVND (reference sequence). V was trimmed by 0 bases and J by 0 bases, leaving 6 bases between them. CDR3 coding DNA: TGTGCCAGTAGTATAGAGGCTACCTCCTACAATGAGCAGTTCTTC. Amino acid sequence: CASSIEATSYNEQFF.

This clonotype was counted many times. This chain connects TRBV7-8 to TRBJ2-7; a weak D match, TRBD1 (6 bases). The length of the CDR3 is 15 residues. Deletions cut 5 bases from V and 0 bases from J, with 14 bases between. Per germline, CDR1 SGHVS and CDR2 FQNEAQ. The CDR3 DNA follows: TGTGCCAGCAGCCCGCGACAGGTTAGCTCCTACGAGCAGTACTTC. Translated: CASSPRQVSSYEQYF.

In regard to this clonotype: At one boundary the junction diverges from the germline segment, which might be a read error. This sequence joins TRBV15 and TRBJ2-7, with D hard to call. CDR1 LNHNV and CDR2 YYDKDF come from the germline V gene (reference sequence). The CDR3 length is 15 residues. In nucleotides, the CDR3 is TGTGCCAGCAGCTTAGTCGGACGGATATCCTACGAGCAGTACTTC. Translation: CASSLVGRISYEQYF.

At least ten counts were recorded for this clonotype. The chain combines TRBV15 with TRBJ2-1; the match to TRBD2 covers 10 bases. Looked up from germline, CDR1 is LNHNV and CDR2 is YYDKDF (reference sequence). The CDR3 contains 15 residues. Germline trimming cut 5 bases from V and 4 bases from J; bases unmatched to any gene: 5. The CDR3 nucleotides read TGTGCCACCAGCGAAACTAGCGGGGATTACAATGAGCAGTTCTTC. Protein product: CATSETSGDYNEQFF. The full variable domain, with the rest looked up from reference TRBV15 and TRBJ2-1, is DAMVIQNPRYQVTQFGKPVTLSCSQTLNHNVMYWYQQKSSQAPKLLFHYYDKDFNNEADTPDNFQSRRPNTSFCFLDIRSPGLGDTAMYLCATSETSGDYNEQFFGPGTRLTVL.

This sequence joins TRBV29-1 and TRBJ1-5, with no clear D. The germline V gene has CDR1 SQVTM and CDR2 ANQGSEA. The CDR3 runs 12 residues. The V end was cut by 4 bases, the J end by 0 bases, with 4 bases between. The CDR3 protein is CSVGGSNQPQHF. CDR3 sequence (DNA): TGCAGCGTTGGGGGTAGCAATCAGCCCCAGCATTTT.

The CDR3 reads CATKPGLDKDTQYF. DNA of the CDR3: TGTGCCACCAAGCCGGGACTAGATAAAGATACGCAGTATTTT. The rearrangement links TRBV10-3 to TRBJ2-3, with 8 bases matching TRBD2. The germline V gene encodes CDR1 ENHRY and CDR2 SYGVKD. J gave up 5 bases and V 10 bases, and 11 bases lay outside the gene matches. This CDR3 has 14 amino acids.

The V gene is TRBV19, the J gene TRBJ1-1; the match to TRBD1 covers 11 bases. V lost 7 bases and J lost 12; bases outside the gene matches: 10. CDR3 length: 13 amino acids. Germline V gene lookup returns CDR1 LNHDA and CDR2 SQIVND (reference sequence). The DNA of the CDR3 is TGTGCCAGTATACAGTCTGGGACAGGGGGAACTTTCTTT. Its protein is CASIQSGTGGTFF. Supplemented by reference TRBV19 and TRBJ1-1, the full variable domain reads DGGITQSPKYLFRKEGQNVTLSCEQNLNHDAMYWYRQDPGQGLRLIYYSQIVNDFQKGDIAEGYSVSREKKESFPLTVTSAQKNPTAFYLCASIQSGTGGTFFGQGTRLTVV.

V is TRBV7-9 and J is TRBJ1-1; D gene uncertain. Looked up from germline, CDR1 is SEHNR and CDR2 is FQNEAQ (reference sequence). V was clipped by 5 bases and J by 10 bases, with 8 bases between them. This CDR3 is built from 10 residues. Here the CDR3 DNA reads TGTGCCAGCAGCCCCCGGACAGCTTTCTTT. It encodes CASSPRTAFF.

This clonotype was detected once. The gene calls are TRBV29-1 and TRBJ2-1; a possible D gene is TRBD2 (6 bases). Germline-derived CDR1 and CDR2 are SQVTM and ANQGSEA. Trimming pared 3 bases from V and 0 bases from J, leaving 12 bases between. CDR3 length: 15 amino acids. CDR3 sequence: CSVEGRESSYNEQFF. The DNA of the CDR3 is TGCAGCGTTGAGGGCCGGGAGAGCTCCTACAATGAGCAGTTCTTC.

CDR3 protein: CAISDFVGMNTEASYEQYF. The CDR3 DNA is TGTGCCATCAGTGATTTTGTGGGGATGAACACTGAAGCTTCCTACGAGCAGTACTTC. The chain couples TRBV10-3 to TRBJ2-7; no clear D. V dropped 3 bases and J dropped 1 base, with 25 bases sitting between them. Germline V lookup: CDR1 ENHRY, CDR2 SYGVKD. The CDR3 runs 19 residues.

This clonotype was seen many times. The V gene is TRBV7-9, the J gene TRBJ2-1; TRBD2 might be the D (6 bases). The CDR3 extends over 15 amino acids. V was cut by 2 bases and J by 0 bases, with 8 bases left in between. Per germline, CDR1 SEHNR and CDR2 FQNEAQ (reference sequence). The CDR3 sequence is CASSLIAASYNEQFF. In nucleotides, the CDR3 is TGTGCCAGCAGCTTAATAGCGGCCTCCTACAATGAGCAGTTCTTC.

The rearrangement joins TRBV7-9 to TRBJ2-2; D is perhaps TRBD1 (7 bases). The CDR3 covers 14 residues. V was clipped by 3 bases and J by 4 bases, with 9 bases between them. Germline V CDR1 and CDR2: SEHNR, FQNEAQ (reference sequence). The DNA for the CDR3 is TGTGCCAGCAGCTTTCAGGGGGGCACCGGGGAGCTGTTTTTT. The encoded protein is CASSFQGGTGELFF.

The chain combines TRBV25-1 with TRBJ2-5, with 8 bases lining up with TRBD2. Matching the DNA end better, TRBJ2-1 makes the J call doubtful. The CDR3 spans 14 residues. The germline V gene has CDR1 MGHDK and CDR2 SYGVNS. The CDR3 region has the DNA TGTGCCAGCAGCCTCCCGGGAGCGGGGGAGGGCCAGTTCTTC. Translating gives CASSLPGAGEGQFF.

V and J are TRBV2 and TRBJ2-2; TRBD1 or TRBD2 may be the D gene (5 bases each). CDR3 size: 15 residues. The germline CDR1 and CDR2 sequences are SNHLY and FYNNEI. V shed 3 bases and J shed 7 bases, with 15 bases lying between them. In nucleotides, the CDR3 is TGTGCCAGCAGTGATAAGTCCGTTGGGGGCGGGGAGCTGTTTTTT. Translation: CASSDKSVGGGELFF.

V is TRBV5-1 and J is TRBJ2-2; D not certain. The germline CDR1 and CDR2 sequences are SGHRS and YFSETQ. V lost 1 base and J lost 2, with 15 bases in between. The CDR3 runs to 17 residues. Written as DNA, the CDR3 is TGCGCCAGCAGCTTGTTAGGCAGCCCTTTAAACACCGGGGAGCTGTTTTTT. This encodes CASSLLGSPLNTGELFF.

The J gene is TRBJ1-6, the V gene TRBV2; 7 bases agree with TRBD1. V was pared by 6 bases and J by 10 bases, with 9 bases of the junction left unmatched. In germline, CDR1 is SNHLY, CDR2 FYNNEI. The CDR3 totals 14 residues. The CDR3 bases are TGTGCCAGCAGAGTCGACAGGGCTCAGTCACCCCTCCACTTT. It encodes CASRVDRAQSPLHF.

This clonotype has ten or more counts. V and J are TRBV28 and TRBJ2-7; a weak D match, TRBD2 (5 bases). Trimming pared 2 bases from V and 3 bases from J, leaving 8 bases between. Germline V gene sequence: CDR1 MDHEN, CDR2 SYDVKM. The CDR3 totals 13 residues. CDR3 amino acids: CASSLPGSYEQYF. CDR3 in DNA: TGTGCCAGCAGTTTACCGGGAAGCTACGAGCAGTACTTC.

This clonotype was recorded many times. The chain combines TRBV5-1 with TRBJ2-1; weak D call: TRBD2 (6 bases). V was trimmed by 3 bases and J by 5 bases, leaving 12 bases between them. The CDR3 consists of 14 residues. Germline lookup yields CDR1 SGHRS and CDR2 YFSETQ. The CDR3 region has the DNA TGCGCCAGCAGCTCGATGGGACTTAACAATGAGCAGTTCTTC. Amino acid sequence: CASSSMGLNNEQFF.

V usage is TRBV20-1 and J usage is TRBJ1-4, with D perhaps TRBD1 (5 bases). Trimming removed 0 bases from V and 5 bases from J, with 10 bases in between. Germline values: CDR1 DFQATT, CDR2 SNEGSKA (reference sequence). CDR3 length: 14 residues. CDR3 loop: CSAREEWGNEKLFF. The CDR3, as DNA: TGCAGTGCTAGAGAGGAGTGGGGGAATGAAAAACTGTTTTTT.

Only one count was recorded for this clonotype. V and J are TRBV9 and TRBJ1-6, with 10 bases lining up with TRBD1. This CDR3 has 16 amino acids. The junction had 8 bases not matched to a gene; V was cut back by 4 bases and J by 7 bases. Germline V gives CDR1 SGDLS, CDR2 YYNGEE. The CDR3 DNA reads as TGTGCCAGCAGCCCACACGGACAGGGGGTAAATTCACCCCTCCACTTT. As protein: CASSPHGQGVNSPLHF.

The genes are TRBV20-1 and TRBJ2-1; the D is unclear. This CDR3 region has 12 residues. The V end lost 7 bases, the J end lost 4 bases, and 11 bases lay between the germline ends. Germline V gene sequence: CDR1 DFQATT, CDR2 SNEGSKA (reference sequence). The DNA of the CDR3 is TGCAGTGGCAATACTGATTACAATGAGCAGTTCTTC. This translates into CSGNTDYNEQFF.